The 10 T cell receptor beta chains reported below all come from one sample, sequenced in a study of early T cells in non-severe SARS-CoV-2 infection (dated by TCRdb to about 2021). The receptor library was made with 5' RACE. TCRdb records NextSeq 500 as the sequencer. The public reads were reanalyzed by TCRdb: fastp trimming at Q25, MiXCR alignment, in-frame beta chains only. Each CDR3 protein gets just one entry, which takes the most common genes and DNA from the rows behind it. Counted in this sample were some 59,000 distinct CDR3 sequences; approximately 10% of them appeared once. Of the sample, around 20% is held by the ten largest clones. The sequencing sample was made of whole blood. The source of these receptors is an adult who was a healthcare worker with PCR-confirmed SARS-CoV-2 infection or an uninfected control (not recorded which).

This clonotype was found many times. The chain has TRBV7-6 and TRBJ2-1; 13 bases map to TRBD2. This CDR3 comprises 18 residues. Trimming at V came to 3 bases and at J to 1 base, leaving 6 bases not matched to a gene. Germline V CDR1 and CDR2: SGHVS, FNYEAQ. The CDR3 DNA is TGTGCCAGCAGCTTGAGACTAGCGGGGGGTTTTTCCTACAATGAGCAGTTCTTC. Residues: CASSLRLAGGFSYNEQFF.

This clonotype appeared many times. The chain uses TRBV29-1 and TRBJ1-2; maybe TRBD1 (6 bases). Trimming stripped 6 bases from V and 6 bases from J, with 11 bases between. Germline CDR1 is SQVTM and CDR2 is ANQGSEA. The CDR3 extends over 11 amino acids. The CDR3 protein is CSVGTSNGYTF. In nucleotides, the CDR3 is TGCAGCGTCGGGACAAGTAATGGCTACACCTTC.

The sample holds a few counts of this clonotype. V usage is TRBV18 and J usage is TRBJ2-4; D ambiguous. The V and J ends lost 3 bases and 2 bases respectively, with 8 bases between them. Germline CDR1 and CDR2: KGHSH and LQKENI. The CDR3 has 14 amino acids. The CDR3 nucleotides read TGTGCCAGCTCACCCGGGCGAACCAAAAACATTCAGTACTTC. The encoded protein is CASSPGRTKNIQYF.

This clonotype was detected once. The gene calls are TRBV27 and TRBJ2-7; D perhaps matches TRBD1 (5 bases). Germline assignment: CDR1 MNHEY and CDR2 SMNVEV (reference sequence). V lost 5 bases, J lost 5 bases, and 10 bases lay in between. The length of the CDR3 is 12 residues. Written as DNA, the CDR3 is TGTGCCAGCAGTGAAAGGGGCAACGAGCAGTACTTC. Protein: CASSERGNEQYF.

This chain uses TRBV5-1 with TRBJ2-2; D gene ambiguous. CDR1 and CDR2 from the germline V gene are SGHRS and YFSETQ. The V end lost 6 bases, the J end lost 6 bases, and 12 bases lay between the germline ends. This CDR3 has 13 amino acids. The CDR3 coding sequence is TGCGCCAGCAACGTCGACGTGTCCGGGGAGCTGTTTTTT. It encodes CASNVDVSGELFF.

This clonotype showed up just a few times. V is TRBV3-1 and J is TRBJ1-5, with D unclear. The CDR3 is made up of 13 amino acids. The V end was cut by 6 bases, the J end by 2 bases, with 8 bases between. Germline assignment: CDR1 LGHDT and CDR2 YNNKEL (reference sequence). The CDR3 sequence is CASSSTRNQPQHF. The CDR3 DNA is TGTGCCAGCAGTTCGACCCGCAATCAGCCCCAGCATTTT.

At least ten counts were recorded for this clonotype. This chain joins TRBV20-1 and TRBJ1-3; D ambiguous. The CDR3 covers 15 residues. V lost 5 bases to trimming and J lost 2 bases, with 16 bases between them. Germline loops: CDR1 DFQATT, CDR2 SNEGSKA (reference sequence). For the CDR3, the DNA is TGCAGTGCTTTAAGCGGGCAGGCCGCTGGAAACACCATATATTTT. Translated, it gives CSALSGQAAGNTIYF.

This rearrangement joins TRBV6-2 or TRBV6-3 to TRBJ2-1; 9 positions match TRBD2. The trim removed 9 bases at V and 3 bases at J, leaving 6 bases unmatched. Germline V gene data show CDR1 as MNHEY and CDR2 as SVGEGT. The CDR3 contains 14 residues. The CDR3 DNA reads as TGTGCCAGTCATAGCGGGGGCCACTACAATGAGCAGTTCTTC. This sequence encodes CASHSGGHYNEQFF.

This clonotype has only a few counts. The J gene is TRBJ2-5, the V gene TRBV5-1; D is unresolved. CDR1 and CDR2 from the germline V gene are SGHRS and YFSETQ. The CDR3 totals 13 residues. The V end lost 1 base, the J end lost 4 bases, and 8 bases lay between the germline ends. CDR3 coding DNA: TGCGCCAGCAGCTTGCTCCCGGGAGAGACCCAGTACTTC. Protein product: CASSLLPGETQYF.

This clonotype showed up many times. The chain uses TRBV6-5 and TRBJ2-7, with D possibly called TRBD1 or TRBD2 (5 bases each). Germline values: CDR1 MNHEY, CDR2 SVGAGI. The CDR3 is made up of 12 amino acids. Trimming left V 5 bases short and J 4 bases short, with 9 bases between. The CDR3 DNA reads TGTGCCAGCAGTGCCTGGGGGTACGAGCAGTACTTC. It yields the protein CASSAWGYEQYF.